Presented here are 21 T cell receptor beta chains from one specimen sequenced in a study of early T cells in non-severe SARS-CoV-2 infection. In TCRdb, the 5' RACE reads were re-called with MiXCR into one record per CDR3 protein. This sample has about 58,000 distinct CDR3 sequences, with around 12% found just once. The material sequenced was whole blood. The receptors come from an adult who was a healthcare worker with PCR-confirmed SARS-CoV-2 infection or an uninfected control (not recorded which).

This clonotype was seen only a few times. The chain joins TRBV3-1 to TRBJ2-3, with D tentatively TRBD2 (6 bases). The V end was cut by 0 bases, the J end by 1 base, with 14 bases between. This CDR3 region has 17 residues. Looked up from germline, CDR1 is LGHDT and CDR2 is YNNKEL (reference sequence). The chain's CDR3 is CASSQDLASARTDTQYF. The CDR3 bases are TGTGCCAGCAGCCAAGATTTGGCTAGCGCCCGCACAGATACGCAGTATTTT.

This clonotype was observed a handful of times. The chain couples TRBV27 to TRBJ1-4; possible D gene TRBD1, 6 bases. Germline V gene data show CDR1 as MNHEY and CDR2 as SMNVEV (reference sequence). This CDR3 has 14 residues. Trimming pared 5 bases from V and 3 bases from J, leaving 10 bases between. Here the CDR3 reads CASSPDRPNEKLFF. CDR3 in DNA: TGTGCCAGCAGTCCCGACAGGCCTAATGAAAAACTGTTTTTT.

In nucleotides, the CDR3 is TGCAGTGCGATGGAAAGAAGCACAGATACGCAGTATTTT. Protein: CSAMERSTDTQYF. The chain employs TRBV29-1 and TRBJ2-3, with unresolved D. The CDR3 totals 13 residues. The germline CDR1 and CDR2 sequences are SQVTM and ANQGSEA.

The chain employs TRBV5-4 and TRBJ2-1; D gene ambiguous. Germline CDR1 reads SGHNT; CDR2 reads YYREEE (reference sequence). The CDR3 length is 15 residues. V was cut by 2 bases and J by 3 bases, with 12 bases left in between. CDR3: CASSFSSGSYNEQFF. CDR3 DNA: TGTGCCAGCAGCTTCTCTTCAGGTAGCTACAATGAGCAGTTCTTC.

This clonotype came up a few times. This chain connects TRBV4-1 to TRBJ2-3, with 7 bases identical to TRBD1. V gave up 4 bases and J gave up 4 bases; unmatched junction bases: 5. Germline CDR1 is MGHRA and CDR2 is YSYEKL. This CDR3 contains 14 residues. In DNA form, the CDR3 reads TGCGCCAGCAGCCTTTACAGGGGACCAGATACGCAGTATTTT. Its protein is CASSLYRGPDTQYF.

This clonotype was detected only once. This chain uses TRBV6-1 with TRBJ2-1; 14 bases align to TRBD2. CDR1 is MNHNS, CDR2 SASEGT, per germline. Losses at the gene ends were 6 bases for V and 1 base for J; bases not matched to a gene: 8. The CDR3 contains 18 residues. The CDR3 DNA reads TGTGCCAGCAGGAAGGGGGGACTAGCGGGAGTATCCTACAATGAGCAGTTCTTC. It translates to CASRKGGLAGVSYNEQFF.

There are a few counts of this clonotype. The CDR3: CASCPGRGSYNEQFF. DNA of the CDR3: TGTGCCAGCTGCCCGGGGAGAGGGTCCTACAATGAGCAGTTCTTC. The chain uses TRBV2 and TRBJ2-1; possible D gene TRBD2, 5 bases. In germline, CDR1 is SNHLY, CDR2 FYNNEI. This CDR3 is built from 15 residues. V was cut by 8 bases and J by 1 base, with 15 bases left in between.

V usage is TRBV29-1 and J usage is TRBJ2-3; 11 positions agree with TRBD2. Germline V gives CDR1 SQVTM, CDR2 ANQGSEA. The CDR3 totals 14 residues. CDR3 protein: CSARGLAGADTQYF. CDR3 nucleotides: TGCAGTGCAAGAGGACTAGCGGGCGCAGATACGCAGTATTTT.

This clonotype showed up just a few times. This chain uses TRBV29-1 with TRBJ1-2, with 7 bases aligning to TRBD1. The CDR3 has 14 amino acids. Germline loops: CDR1 SQVTM, CDR2 ANQGSEA. V dropped 5 bases and J dropped 4; count of bases not matched to a gene: 10. Here the CDR3 reads CSVLTGAPFYGYTF. Here the CDR3 DNA reads TGCAGCGTTCTCACAGGGGCCCCGTTCTATGGCTACACCTTC.

The table lists this clonotype with a few counts. The chain recombines TRBV7-2 with TRBJ1-2, with 9 positions matching TRBD1. V lost 5 bases and J lost 6; bases outside the gene matches: 4. Germline-derived CDR1 and CDR2 are SGHTA and FQGNSA. The CDR3 extends over 13 amino acids. CDR3 sequence (DNA): TGTGCCAGCAGCCCGGACAGGGGCGATGGCTACACCTTC. It specifies CASSPDRGDGYTF.

This clonotype has just a few counts. The V and J genes are TRBV3-1 and TRBJ2-7; the D is unclear. Between the trimmed V and J ends, which lost 0 bases and 4 bases, there was a span of 10 bases. The CDR3 spans 14 residues. Germline lookup yields CDR1 LGHDT and CDR2 YNNKEL (reference sequence). The DNA for the CDR3 is TGTGCCAGCAGCCAAGACGGGCTGGGTTACGAGCAGTACTTC. As protein: CASSQDGLGYEQYF.

This clonotype has a handful of counts. This rearrangement joins TRBV5-6 to TRBJ2-2; tentative D call: TRBD1 (6 bases). Germline-derived CDR1 and CDR2 are SGHDT and YYEEEE. The CDR3 is 15 amino acids. Trimming removed 3 bases from V and 4 bases from J, with 13 bases in between. DNA of the CDR3: TGTGCCAGCAGCTGGCCCACAGGGATCACCGGGGAGCTGTTTTTT. Encoded protein: CASSWPTGITGELFF.

On this clonotype: The junction departs from germline at one end; a sequencing error may be responsible. The chain joins TRBV7-9 to TRBJ2-2, with 9 bases aligning to TRBD2. The CDR3 length is 15 residues. Germline V gene sequence: CDR1 SEHNR, CDR2 FQNEAQ (reference sequence). This CDR3 is CASSLSGRSTGEPFF. In nucleotides, the CDR3 is TGTGCCAGCAGCTTAAGCGGGAGGTCCACCGGGGAGCCGTTTTTT.

This clonotype came up a few times. V usage is TRBV12-3 or TRBV12-4 and J usage is TRBJ2-7; weak D call: TRBD2 (6 bases). There are 15 residues in the CDR3. The V gene lost 7 bases and the J gene lost 2 bases, with 18 bases spanning the gap. The CDR3 DNA reads as TGTGCCAGCACCAAGGAGGGCGAAACTGCCTACGAGCAGTACTTC. It translates to CASTKEGETAYEQYF.

The rearrangement uses TRBV7-8 and TRBJ2-3, with a possible D match to TRBD2 (6 bases). The germline CDR1 and CDR2 sequences are SGHVS and FQNEAQ. Trimming took off 0 bases at V and 1 base at J, with 8 bases between the two ends. The length of the CDR3 is 15 residues. In DNA form, the CDR3 reads TGTGCCAGCAGCTTAGCTGGGGAGGGCACAGATACGCAGTATTTT. Translating it yields CASSLAGEGTDTQYF.

The chain combines TRBV2 with TRBJ2-1; 9 nucleotides match TRBD2. The V segment lost 9 bases and the J segment 5 bases; nucleotides outside the gene matches: 11. Germline V gene sequence: CDR1 SNHLY, CDR2 FYNNEI. The CDR3 spans 15 residues. The CDR3 is CASTKRAGGNNEQFF. The CDR3, as DNA: TGTGCCAGTACCAAGCGAGCGGGAGGCAACAATGAGCAGTTCTTC.

This clonotype was observed at least ten times. The J gene is TRBJ2-3, the V gene TRBV7-6; D is possibly TRBD2 (7 bases). V shed 0 bases and J shed 2 bases, with 12 bases lying between them. The length of the CDR3 is 16 residues. Germline CDR1 reads SGHVS; CDR2 reads FNYEAQ. The CDR3 DNA reads TGTGCCAGCAGCTTAGCGGAGGGGGGGCTCACAGATACGCAGTATTTT. Its protein product is CASSLAEGGLTDTQYF.

In its sample, this clonotype was seen a few times. It is unclear where the CDR3 begins or ends on the DNA, so no DNA is shown, and the CDR3 is as TCRdb lists it. The J gene is TRBJ2-2, the V gene TRBV5-3; the table's D call, TRBD2, has no DNA check behind it. TRBV5-3 is annotated as an ORF whose role is uncertain. The CDR3 contains 15 residues when both ends are counted. This chain's CDR3 is CARSLLAGDPGSCFF.

This clonotype was seen more than once but under ten times. The CDR3 loop reads CASSQNSEALHF. CDR3 bases: TGTGCCAGCAGCCAGAATAGCGAGGCCCTCCACTTT. The V gene is TRBV3-1, the J gene TRBJ1-6; D is undetermined. The CDR3 runs 12 residues. CDR1 and CDR2 (germline): LGHDT, YNNKEL (reference sequence). Trimming cost V 3 bases and J 14 bases, with 11 bases left between them.

There are a few counts of this clonotype. The chain combines TRBV9 with TRBJ1-4, with 8 bases that match TRBD1. The CDR3 has 15 amino acids. The V gene end was trimmed by 3 bases and the J gene end by 8 bases; junction bases not matched to a gene: 9. The germline V gene encodes CDR1 SGDLS and CDR2 YYNGEE. CDR3 residues: CASSGGTGLGEKLFF. In nucleotides, the CDR3 is TGTGCCAGCAGCGGCGGGACAGGCCTTGGGGAAAAACTGTTTTTT.

This clonotype has ten or more counts. The genes are TRBV3-1 and TRBJ1-4; the match to TRBD1 covers 12 bases. The CDR3 runs 18 residues. Germline CDR1 and CDR2: LGHDT and YNNKEL (reference sequence). Losses at the gene ends were 2 bases for V and 4 bases for J; bases not matched to a gene: 8. In DNA, the CDR3 is TGTGCCAGCAGCCAACGCCGGGACAGGGGGCATCATAATGAAAAACTGTTTTTT. Protein: CASSQRRDRGHHNEKLFF.